The TCR beta chain under discussion was sequenced for a study of technical replicates of blood from a handful of donors. Profiled with immunoSEQ multiplex PCR; TCRdb holds only in-frame clones, not every one. Among some 74,000 clones listed, roughly 90% were seen once. Trimming cost V 5 bases and J 4 bases; bases outside gene matches: 9. The CDR3 extends over 16 amino acids. CDR1 and CDR2 (germline): MDHEN, SYDVKM. Material for sequencing was T cells isolated from PBMCs. The receptor comes from a human donor in good health. This rearrangement joins TRBV28 to TRBJ1-4, with 8 bases that match TRBD1. The CDR3 DNA reads TGTGCCAGCAGTGAAACAGGGGGTAGGTTTAATGAAAAACTGTTTTTT. Its translation: CASSETGGRFNEKLFF.